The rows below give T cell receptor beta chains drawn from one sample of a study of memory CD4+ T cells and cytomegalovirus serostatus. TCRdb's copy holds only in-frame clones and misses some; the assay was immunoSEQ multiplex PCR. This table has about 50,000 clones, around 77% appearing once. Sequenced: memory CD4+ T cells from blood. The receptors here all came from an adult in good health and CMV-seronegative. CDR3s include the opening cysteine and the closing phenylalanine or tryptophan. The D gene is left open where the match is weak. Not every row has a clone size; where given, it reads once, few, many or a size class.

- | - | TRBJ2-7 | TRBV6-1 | TGTGCCAGCAGTGAACCAGCATCCACCTACGAGCAGTACTTC | CASSEPASTYEQYF
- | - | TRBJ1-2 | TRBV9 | TGTGCCAGCAGCCCATCTCCCGCGGGGACTAACTATGGCTACACCTTC | CASSPSPAGTNYGYTF
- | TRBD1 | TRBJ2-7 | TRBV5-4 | TGTGCCAGCAGCCTAGACAGGGGCCCCTACGAGCAGTACTTC | CASSLDRGPYEQYF
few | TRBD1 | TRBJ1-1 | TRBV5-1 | TGCGCCAGCAGCCTTTCCGCAGGGGGGGACACTGAAGCTTTCTTT | CASSLSAGGDTEAFF
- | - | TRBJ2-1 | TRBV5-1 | TGCGCCAGCAGCTCCCGTGGCAGCATCAATGAGCAGTTCTTC | CASSSRGSINEQFF
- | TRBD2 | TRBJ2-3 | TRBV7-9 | TGTGCCAGCAGCTTAGGGCTAGCGGGGGATACGCAGTATTTT | CASSLGLAGDTQYF
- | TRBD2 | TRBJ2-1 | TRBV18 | TGTGCCAGCTCGCGGCCGGGACTAGCGGGGTATGAGCAGTTCTTC | CASSRPGLAGYEQFF
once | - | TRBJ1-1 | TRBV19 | TGTGCCAGTAGGCCGTTAGGGGGGTCGGGCACTGAAGCTTTCTTT | CASRPLGGSGTEAFF
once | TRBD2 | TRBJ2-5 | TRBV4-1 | TGCGCCAGCAGCCAATTCGGGGGGCAAGAGACCCAGTACTTC | CASSQFGGQETQYF
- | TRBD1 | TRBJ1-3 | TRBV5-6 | TGTGCCAGCAGCCCCGAACCTGACAGGGCTGGAAACACCATATATTTT | CASSPEPDRAGNTIYF
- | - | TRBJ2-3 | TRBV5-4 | TGTGCCAGCAGCTCCCAACACCAGCGGGGCACAGATACGCAGTATTTT | CASSSQHQRGTDTQYF
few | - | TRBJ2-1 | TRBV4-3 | TGCGCCAGCAGCCACGGACAGGAGGGGTACAATGAGCAGTTCTTC | CASSHGQEGYNEQFF
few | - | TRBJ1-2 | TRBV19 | TGTGCCAGTAACAGACAGGCGAACCTCTATGGCTACACCTTC | CASNRQANLYGYTF
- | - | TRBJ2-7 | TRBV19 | TGTGCCAGTAGTACGCCCTCCGGGACACATTACGAGCAGTACTTC | CASSTPSGTHYEQYF
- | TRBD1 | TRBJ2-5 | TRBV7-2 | TGTGCCAGCAGCTCGCAGGGGGCGATTAAAGAGACCCAGTACTTC | CASSSQGAIKETQYF
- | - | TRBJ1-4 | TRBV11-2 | TGTGCCAGCAGCATTGGGGGAGGGATAACTAATGAAAAACTGTTTTTT | CASSIGGGITNEKLFF
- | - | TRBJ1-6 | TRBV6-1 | TGTGCCAGCAGTGAAAGAGCTGGAGGGACAAACCTACAAACCCTCCACTTT | CASSERAGGTNLQTLHF
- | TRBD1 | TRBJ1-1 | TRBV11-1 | TGTGCCAGCAGGCAGGACAGGGGGAACACTGAAGCTTTCTTT | CASRQDRGNTEAFF
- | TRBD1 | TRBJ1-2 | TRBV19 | TGTGCCAGTAAAAGGACAGGGGCCTATGGCTACACCTTC | CASKRTGAYGYTF
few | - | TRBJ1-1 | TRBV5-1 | TGCGCCAGCAGCTTGGACGGCAAGAACACTGAAGCTTTCTTT | CASSLDGKNTEAFF
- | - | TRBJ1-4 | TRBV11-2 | TGTGCCAGCAGCCCCCAATCCGACGGAATCGGGGCTAATGAAAAACTGTTTTTT | CASSPQSDGIGANEKLFF
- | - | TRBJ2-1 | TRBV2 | TGTGCCAGCAGTGCGAATGCGGGTAACAATGAGCAGTTCTTC | CASSANAGNNEQFF
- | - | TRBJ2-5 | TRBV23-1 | TGCGCCAGCAGTCACTTGGGACGGCAAGAGACCCAGTACTTC | CASSHLGRQETQYF
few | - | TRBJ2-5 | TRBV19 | TGTGCCAGTAGTCTCAGGGGTCGGGAGACCCAGTACTTC | CASSLRGRETQYF
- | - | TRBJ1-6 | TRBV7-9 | TGTGCCAGCAGCTTAGAAAGGAATAATTCACCCCTCCACTTT | CASSLERNNSPLHF
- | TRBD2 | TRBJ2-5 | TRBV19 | TGTGCCAGTCGGGGACTAGCGGAAGAGACCCAGTACTTC | CASRGLAEETQYF
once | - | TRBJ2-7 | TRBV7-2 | TGTGCCAGCAGCTTAGGGACCGGGACTCCAAGCTCCTACGAGCAGTACTTC | CASSLGTGTPSSYEQYF
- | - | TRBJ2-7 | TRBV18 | TGTGCCAGCTCACCACGCCGTCCTAGCCGATCCTACGAGCAGTACTTC | CASSPRRPSRSYEQYF
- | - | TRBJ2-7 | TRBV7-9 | TGTGCCAGCGATTCGGTAGGGTCCTACGAGCAGTACTTC | CASDSVGSYEQYF
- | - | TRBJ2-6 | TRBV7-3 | TGTGCCAGCAACAAGCCAGGCTCTGGGGCCAACGTCCTGACTTTC | CASNKPGSGANVLTF
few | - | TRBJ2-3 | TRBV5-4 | TGTGCCAGCAGCTTGGTTGGGGTCCCAGATACGCAGTATTTT | CASSLVGVPDTQYF
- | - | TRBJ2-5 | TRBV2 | TGTGCCAGCAGTGGTTATGGAGAGACCCAGTACTTC | CASSGYGETQYF
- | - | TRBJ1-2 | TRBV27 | TGTGCCAGCAGCCTGGCGGGGGATGGCTACACCTTC | CASSLAGDGYTF
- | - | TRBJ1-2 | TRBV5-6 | TGTGCCAGCAGCTTGGTCCCCGTGGCTGGCTACACCTTC | CASSLVPVAGYTF
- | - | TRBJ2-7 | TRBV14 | TGTGCCAGCAGCCAACGAGGGTTTGCCCAAACCGCCTACGAGCAGTACTTC | CASSQRGFAQTAYEQYF
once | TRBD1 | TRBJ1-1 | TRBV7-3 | TGTGCCAGCAGTTTAGGGACAGCAAACACTGAAGCTTTCTTT | CASSLGTANTEAFF
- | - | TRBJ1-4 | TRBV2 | TGTGCCAGCCGGGCGACAGAAGTTAATGAAAAACTGTTTTTT | CASRATEVNEKLFF
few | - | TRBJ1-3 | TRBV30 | TGTGCCTGGAGTGTTCGGGGGGCTGGAAACACCATATATTTT | CAWSVRGAGNTIYF
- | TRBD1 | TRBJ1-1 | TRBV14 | TGTGCCAGCAGCCACTTGCAGGGGGACACTGAAGCTTTCTTT | CASSHLQGDTEAFF
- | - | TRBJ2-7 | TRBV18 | TGTGCCAGCTCACTAACTCATCAGACCTCCTACGAGCAGTACTTC | CASSLTHQTSYEQYF
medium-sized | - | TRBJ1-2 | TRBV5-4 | TGTGCCAGCAGCTTGGCGGGACGGACCTATGGCTACACCTTC | CASSLAGRTYGYTF
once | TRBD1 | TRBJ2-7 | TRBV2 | TGTGCCAGCAGGCAACAGGGGATATGGTCCTACGAGCAGTACTTC | CASRQQGIWSYEQYF
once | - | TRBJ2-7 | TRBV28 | TGTGCCAGCAGTTTATGGGGAGGTCACGAGCAGTACTTC | CASSLWGGHEQYF
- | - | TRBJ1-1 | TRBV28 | TGTGCCAGCAGTTTAACAGGCCCTATGAACACTGAAGCTTTCTTT | CASSLTGPMNTEAFF
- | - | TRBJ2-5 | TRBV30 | TGTGCCTGGGTAGACATCCTGTTAGACAAGGAGACCCAGTACTTC | CAWVDILLDKETQYF
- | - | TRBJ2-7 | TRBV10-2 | TGCGCCAGCGCGGTACGGGACGAGCAGTACTTC | CASAVRDEQYF
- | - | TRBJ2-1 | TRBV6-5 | TGTGCCAGCAACAACAGGGCGGGGGCAGATGAGCAGTTCTTC | CASNNRAGADEQFF
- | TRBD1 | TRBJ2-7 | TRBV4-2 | TGTGCCAGCAGCCAAGACCAAGGACAGGGGATCTACGAGCAGTACTTC | CASSQDQGQGIYEQYF
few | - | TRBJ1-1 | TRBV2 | TGTGCCAGCACTCATAGCCGGGGGACTGAAGCTTTCTTT | CASTHSRGTEAFF
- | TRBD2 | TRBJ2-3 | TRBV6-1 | TGTGCCAGCAGTGAATCCTCTGGACTAGCGGGGCCAGCAACCACAGATACGCAGTATTTT | CASSESSGLAGPATTDTQYF
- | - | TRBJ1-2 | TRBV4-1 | TGCGCCAGCAGCCAAACGACGGACGGCAACTATGGCTACACCTTC | CASSQTTDGNYGYTF
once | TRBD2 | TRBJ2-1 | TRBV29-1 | TGCAGCGCCCCCCCTAGCGGAGGCTCCTACAATGAGCAGTTCTTC | CSAPPSGGSYNEQFF
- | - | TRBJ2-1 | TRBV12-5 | TGTGCTAGTGGTTTGGTCAATGAGCAGTTCTTC | CASGLVNEQFF
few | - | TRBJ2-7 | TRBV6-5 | TGTGCCAGCAAAAGACAGCTAAGCTCCTACGAGCAGTACTTC | CASKRQLSSYEQYF
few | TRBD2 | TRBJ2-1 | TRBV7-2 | TGTGCCAGCAGCTTATGGCGGGGGACTGAGAATGAGCAGTTCTTC | CASSLWRGTENEQFF
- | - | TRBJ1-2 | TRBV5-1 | TGCGCCAGCAGCTTGGATGGGGAAGGAGCCTATGGCTACACCTTC | CASSLDGEGAYGYTF